These 20 T cell receptor beta chains came from one sample sequenced in a study of T cells after yellow fever vaccination. A single record per CDR3 protein comes from TCRdb applying MiXCR to the 5' RACE reads. Of under 700,000 distinct CDR3 sequences in the sample, around 17% were seen once. Here the sequenced sample was PBMCs, taken 4 to 6 days after the first yellow fever vaccination. All receptors come from a man aged 18 to 29 who received the YFV17D yellow fever vaccine.

This clonotype was seen a handful of times. This chain uses TRBV7-2 with TRBJ2-7; tentative D call: TRBD1 (6 bases). CDR3 length: 14 residues. Trimming left V 6 bases short and J 7 bases short, with 19 bases between. The germline V gene has CDR1 SGHTA and CDR2 FQGNSA. CDR3 DNA: TGTGCCAGCAGTTTTCAAGGGGGTAGGGAGGAGCAGTACTTC. Amino acid sequence: CASSFQGGREEQYF.

This clonotype occurred a few times. This chain connects TRBV2 to TRBJ2-2, with no clear D. Germline loops: CDR1 SNHLY, CDR2 FYNNEI. Trimming shortened V by 6 bases and J by 2 bases, and 13 bases separated the two germline ends. The CDR3 extends over 15 amino acids. The CDR3 DNA reads as TGTGCCAGCAGCCCCCTAGTCATTAACACCGGGGAGCTGTTTTTT. The encoded protein is CASSPLVINTGELFF.

This clonotype appeared a few times. The chain links TRBV20-1 to TRBJ2-7; D call uncertain. The CDR3 has 14 amino acids. Germline CDR1 DFQATT, CDR2 SNEGSKA (reference sequence). Trimming stripped 0 bases from V and 0 bases from J, with 9 bases between. This CDR3 is CSAREEEFSYEQYF. CDR3 in DNA: TGCAGTGCTAGAGAAGAGGAATTCTCCTACGAGCAGTACTTC.

Points on this clonotype: Compared with germline, one end of the junction differs, possibly owing to a read error. This rearrangement joins TRBV7-7 to TRBJ2-2; 8 nucleotides line up with TRBD2. Germline assignment: CDR1 SSHAT and CDR2 FNYEAQ (reference sequence). The CDR3 loop spans 13 amino acids. The CDR3 DNA follows: TGTGCTAGCAGCGGGGGCTGGACCGGGGAGCTGTTTTTT. Protein product: CASSGGWTGELFF.

The rearrangement joins TRBV6-5 to TRBJ2-7; D not resolved. Germline lookup yields CDR1 MNHEY and CDR2 SVGAGI. The CDR3 has 12 amino acids. V was trimmed by 8 bases and J by 0 bases, leaving 8 bases between them. CDR3 region: CASWTSSYEQYF. As DNA, the CDR3 is TGTGCCAGCTGGACGAGCTCCTACGAGCAGTACTTC.

The V call is TRBV2, the J call TRBJ1-3, with D tentatively TRBD1 (6 bases). The CDR3 spans 15 residues. V was pared by 10 bases and J by 0 bases, with 16 bases between. CDR1 and CDR2 (germline): SNHLY, FYNNEI. CDR3 loop: CATSRGYPSGNTIYF. CDR3 DNA: TGTGCCACCAGCAGGGGATACCCCTCTGGAAACACCATATATTTT.

V is TRBV20-1 and J is TRBJ1-6; 7 bases match TRBD1. The germline V gene encodes CDR1 DFQATT and CDR2 SNEGSKA (reference sequence). J gave up 4 bases and V 6 bases, and 9 bases lay outside the gene matches. The CDR3 length is 15 residues. The CDR3, as DNA: TGCAGTGCCAGGGGGTGGGGGAATTATAATTCACCCCTCCACTTT. It encodes CSARGWGNYNSPLHF.

This chain uses TRBV5-4 with TRBJ1-1; D is unclear. V gave up 0 bases and J gave up 0 bases, with 9 bases separating them. CDR1 is SGHNT, CDR2 YYREEE, per germline (reference sequence). The CDR3 consists of 15 residues. The CDR3 spells CASSLDLTVNTEAFF. CDR3 nucleotides: TGTGCCAGCAGCTTGGATTTGACGGTGAACACTGAAGCTTTCTTT.

This clonotype was observed many times. The chain combines TRBV28 with TRBJ2-7; D gene uncertain. In germline, CDR1 is MDHEN, CDR2 SYDVKM. Between the trimmed V and J ends, which lost 6 bases and 3 bases, there was a span of 12 bases. CDR3 length: 13 residues. CDR3: CASRPSEIYEQYV. CDR3 DNA sequence: TGTGCCAGCAGGCCGTCAGAAATCTACGAGCAGTACGTC.

The chain carries TRBV2 and TRBJ2-7; possibly TRBD1 for D (5 bases). Germline CDR1 is SNHLY and CDR2 is FYNNEI. This CDR3 is built from 14 residues. V lost 2 bases and J lost 0, with 8 bases in between. CDR3 nucleotide sequence: TGTGCCAGCAGTGAACAGGGTATCTCCTACGAGCAGTACGTC. As protein: CASSEQGISYEQYV.

A few counts support this clonotype. The J gene is TRBJ2-7, the V gene TRBV2; possible D gene TRBD2, 5 bases. CDR1 is SNHLY, CDR2 FYNNEI, per germline. The CDR3 is made up of 13 amino acids. Trimming took 8 bases from V and 3 from J, leaving 14 bases between them. This chain's CDR3 is CASGVGRDYEQYV. The CDR3 coding sequence is TGTGCCAGCGGAGTAGGCCGGGACTACGAGCAGTACGTC.

At least ten counts were recorded for this clonotype. The J gene is TRBJ1-1, the V gene TRBV5-1; D unclear. V was trimmed by 0 bases and J by 6 bases, leaving 9 bases between them. The germline CDR1 and CDR2 sequences are SGHRS and YFSETQ. The CDR3 contains 13 residues. The CDR3 DNA is TGCGCCAGCAGCTTGGCCACCTCGGCTGAAGCTTTCTTT. It encodes CASSLATSAEAFF.

The chain has TRBV6-1 and TRBJ2-7; tentatively, D is TRBD2 (5 bases). V gave up 10 bases and J gave up 0 bases, with 10 bases separating them. This CDR3 has 12 residues. Germline loops: CDR1 MNHNS, CDR2 SASEGT. CDR3: CATDRGSYEQYV. Here the CDR3 DNA reads TGTGCCACTGACCGGGGCTCCTACGAGCAGTACGTC.

V and J are TRBV20-1 and TRBJ2-3; D not certain. Deletions cut 0 bases from V and 2 bases from J, with 6 bases between. In germline, CDR1 is DFQATT, CDR2 SNEGSKA (reference sequence). CDR3 size: 13 residues. The DNA of the CDR3 is TGCAGTGCTAGAGACCCGAACACAGATACGCAGTATTTT. This translates into CSARDPNTDTQYF.

The V call is TRBV5-1, the J call TRBJ2-6; the D gene is possibly TRBD1 (6 bases). The CDR3 length is 16 residues. Germline CDR1 and CDR2: SGHRS and YFSETQ. V was shortened by 1 base and J by 2 bases, with 10 bases between the two germline ends. The CDR3 protein is CASSLIAGAGANVLTF. In DNA form, the CDR3 reads TGCGCCAGCAGCTTGATTGCAGGGGCTGGGGCCAACGTCCTGACTTTC.

This chain connects TRBV11-2 to TRBJ2-5; TRBD1 is a possible D gene (7 bases). CDR3 length: 14 residues. V was trimmed by 3 bases and J by 4 bases, leaving 12 bases between them. CDR1 is SGHAT, CDR2 FQNNGV, per germline. The CDR3 sequence: CASSFRGVVETQYF. CDR3 bases: TGTGCCAGCAGCTTCAGGGGGGTCGTAGAGACCCAGTACTTC.

This rearrangement joins TRBV20-1 to TRBJ1-1, with D uncertain. This CDR3 is 12 amino acids long. The V end lost 1 base, the J end lost 1 base, and 4 bases lay between the germline ends. In germline, CDR1 is DFQATT, CDR2 SNEGSKA (reference sequence). The CDR3 spells CSARGTNTEAFF. CDR3 bases: TGCAGTGCTAGAGGGACGAACACTGAAGCTTTCTTT.

This clonotype has a handful of counts. The chain links TRBV7-2 to TRBJ1-3; tentatively, D is TRBD1 (6 bases). Germline CDR1 reads SGHTA; CDR2 reads FQGNSA. Trimming removed 3 bases from V and 4 bases from J, with 13 bases in between. CDR3 length: 15 residues. CDR3 sequence: CASSFRGARGNTIYF. CDR3 in DNA: TGTGCCAGCAGCTTCCGGGGGGCGCGGGGAAACACCATATATTTT. The full variable domain, rest sourced from reference TRBV7-2 and TRBJ1-3, is GAGVSQSPSNKVTEKGKDVELRCDPISGHTALYWYRQSLGQGLEFLIYFQGNSAPDKSGLPSDRFSAERTGGSVSTLTIQRTQQEDSAVYLCASSFRGARGNTIYFGEGSWLTVV.

The genes are TRBV30 and TRBJ2-3; either TRBD1 or TRBD2 may fit D (5 bases each). V lost 0 bases, J lost 1 base, and 11 bases lay in between. The germline V gene encodes CDR1 GTSNPN and CDR2 SVGIG (reference sequence). This CDR3 spans 15 amino acids. For the CDR3, the DNA is TGTGCCTGGAGTGTGTCCGAGGGGCGCACAGATACGCAGTATTTT. Protein product: CAWSVSEGRTDTQYF. Looking up the rest from reference TRBV30 and TRBJ2-3 gives the full variable domain: SQTIHQWPATLVQPVGSPLSLECTVEGTSNPNLYWYRQAAGRGLQLLFYSVGIGQISSEVPQNLSASRPQDRQFILSSKKLLLSDSGFYLCAWSVSEGRTDTQYFGPGTRLTVL.

This clonotype showed up just a few times. CDR3 amino acids: CSASLGNNYGYTF. As DNA, the CDR3 is TGCAGCGCCAGCTTGGGGAATAACTATGGCTACACCTTC. The V call is TRBV29-1, the J call TRBJ1-2, with no clear D. V was pared by 7 bases and J by 1 base, with 13 bases between. Looked up from germline, CDR1 is SQVTM and CDR2 is ANQGSEA. CDR3 length: 13 amino acids.